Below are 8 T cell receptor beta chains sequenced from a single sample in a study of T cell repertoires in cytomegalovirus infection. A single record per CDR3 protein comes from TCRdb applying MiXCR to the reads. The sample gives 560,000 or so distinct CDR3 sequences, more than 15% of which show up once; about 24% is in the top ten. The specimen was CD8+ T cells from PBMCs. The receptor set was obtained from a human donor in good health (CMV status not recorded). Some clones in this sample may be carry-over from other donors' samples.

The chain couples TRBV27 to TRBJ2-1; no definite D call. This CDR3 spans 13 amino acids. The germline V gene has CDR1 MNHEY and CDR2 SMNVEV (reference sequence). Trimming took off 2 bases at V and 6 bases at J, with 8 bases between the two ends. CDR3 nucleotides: TGTGCCAGCAGTTTAGCGGTTCTCAATGAGCAGTTCTTC. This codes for CASSLAVLNEQFF.

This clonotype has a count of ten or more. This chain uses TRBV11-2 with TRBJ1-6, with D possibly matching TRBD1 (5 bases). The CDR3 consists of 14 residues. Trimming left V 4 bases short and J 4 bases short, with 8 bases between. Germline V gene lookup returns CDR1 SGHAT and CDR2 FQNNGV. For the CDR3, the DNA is TGTGCCAGCAGCTACCCAGGGTATAATTCACCCCTCCACTTT. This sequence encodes CASSYPGYNSPLHF.

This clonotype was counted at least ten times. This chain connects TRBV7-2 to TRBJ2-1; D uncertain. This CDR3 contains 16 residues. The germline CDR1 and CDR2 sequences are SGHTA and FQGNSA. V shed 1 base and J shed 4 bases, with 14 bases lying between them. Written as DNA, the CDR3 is TGTGCCAGCAGCTTAGTCGACACCGACGGGTACAATGAGCAGTTCTTC. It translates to CASSLVDTDGYNEQFF.

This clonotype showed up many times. CDR3: CASSLGPQGKETQYF. As DNA, the CDR3 is TGTGCCAGCAGCTTAGGTCCTCAGGGGAAAGAGACCCAGTACTTC. J is TRBJ2-5 and V is TRBV7-9; D might be TRBD1 (6 bases). Germline V gives CDR1 SEHNR, CDR2 FQNEAQ (reference sequence). This CDR3 spans 15 amino acids. V lost 1 base, J lost 3 bases, and 12 bases lay in between.

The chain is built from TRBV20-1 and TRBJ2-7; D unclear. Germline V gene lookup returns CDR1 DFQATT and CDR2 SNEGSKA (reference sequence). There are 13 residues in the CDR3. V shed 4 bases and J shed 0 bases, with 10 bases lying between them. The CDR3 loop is CSAIYGSSYEQYF. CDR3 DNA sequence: TGCAGTGCTATCTACGGGTCCTCCTACGAGCAGTACTTC.

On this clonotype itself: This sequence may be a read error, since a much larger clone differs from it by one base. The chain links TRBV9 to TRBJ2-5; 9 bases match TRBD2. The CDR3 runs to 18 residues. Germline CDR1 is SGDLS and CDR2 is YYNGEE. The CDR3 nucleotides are TGTACCAGCAGCGTAGAGAATTGGAGCGGGGGGCCGGGAGAGACCCAGTACTTC. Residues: CTSSVENWSGGPGETQYF.

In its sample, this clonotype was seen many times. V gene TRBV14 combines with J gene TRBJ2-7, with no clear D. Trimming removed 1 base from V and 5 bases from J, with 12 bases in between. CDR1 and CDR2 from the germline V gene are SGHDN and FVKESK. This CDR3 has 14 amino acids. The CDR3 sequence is CASSQGSEFNEQYF. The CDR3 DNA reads TGTGCCAGCAGCCAAGGTTCAGAATTCAACGAGCAGTACTTC. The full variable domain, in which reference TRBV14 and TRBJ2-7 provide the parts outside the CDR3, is EAGVTQFPSHSVIEKGQTVTLRCDPISGHDNLYWYRRVMGKEIKFLLHFVKESKQDESGMPNNRFLAERTGGTYSTLKVQPAELEDSGVYFCASSQGSEFNEQYFGPGTRLTVT.

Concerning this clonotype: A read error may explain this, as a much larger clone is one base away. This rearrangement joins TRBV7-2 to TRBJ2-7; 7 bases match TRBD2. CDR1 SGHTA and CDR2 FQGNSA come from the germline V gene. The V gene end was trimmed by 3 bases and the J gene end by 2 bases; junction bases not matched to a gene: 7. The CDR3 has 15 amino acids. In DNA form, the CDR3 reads TGTGCCAGCAGCTTCGGACTAGTGGGAACCTACGAGCAGTACTTC. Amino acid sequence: CASSFGLVGTYEQYF.